This T cell receptor beta chain was captured by sequencing in a study of T-cell reconstitution after alpha-beta-depleted transplantation in children. V was trimmed by 6 bases and J by 4 bases, leaving 18 bases between them. From germline, CDR1 is SQVTM and CDR2 ANQGSEA. The CDR3 covers 14 residues. Broader study findings: Some patients' high day-60 TCRbeta diversity was attributed to recipient cells surviving conditioning. Newly produced T cells mostly provided counts and TCRbeta diversity after one year, as hyperexpanded clones declined. Several hundred expanded graft clones reportedly supplied alpha-beta T cells about two months after transplant.

It was with unique molecular identifiers that the TCRbeta library was prepared. TCRdb re-called the PCR reads with MiXCR, one entry per CDR3 protein. Among 200,000 to 250,000 distinct CDR3 sequences listed, roughly a tenth were seen once. This clonotype has ten or more counts. Its specificity is unknown. The J gene is TRBJ2-5, the V gene TRBV29-1; D tentatively fits TRBD1 or TRBD2 (5 bases each). This TCR came from a child younger than two with acute myeloid leukemia, due to receive a stem cell transplant. The sample in question was PBMCs, obtained before TCRalphabeta/CD19-depleted stem cell transplant. The CDR3 nucleotides are TGCAGCGTACCTGGGACCCTATTTGGAGAGACCCAGTACTTC. Its protein product is CSVPGTLFGETQYF.